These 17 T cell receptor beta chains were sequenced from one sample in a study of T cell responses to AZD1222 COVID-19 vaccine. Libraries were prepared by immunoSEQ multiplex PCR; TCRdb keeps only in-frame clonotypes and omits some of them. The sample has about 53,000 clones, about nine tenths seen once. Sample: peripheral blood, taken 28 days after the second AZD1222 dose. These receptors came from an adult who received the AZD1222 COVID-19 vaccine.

CDR3 protein: CASSPQGQGRAEAFF. For the CDR3, the DNA is TGTGCCAGCTCACCCCAAGGACAGGGGAGGGCTGAAGCTTTCTTT. The chain couples TRBV18 to TRBJ1-1; 9 nucleotides agree with TRBD1. J gave up 6 bases and V 3 bases, and 8 bases lay outside the gene matches. Germline lookup yields CDR1 KGHSH and CDR2 LQKENI. The CDR3 is 15 residues long.

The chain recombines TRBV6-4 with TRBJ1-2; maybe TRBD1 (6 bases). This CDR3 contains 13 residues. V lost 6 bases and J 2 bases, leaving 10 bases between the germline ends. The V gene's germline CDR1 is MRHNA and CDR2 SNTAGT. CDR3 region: CASSDTGNYGYTF. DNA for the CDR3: TGTGCCAGCAGCGATACAGGGAACTATGGCTACACCTTC.

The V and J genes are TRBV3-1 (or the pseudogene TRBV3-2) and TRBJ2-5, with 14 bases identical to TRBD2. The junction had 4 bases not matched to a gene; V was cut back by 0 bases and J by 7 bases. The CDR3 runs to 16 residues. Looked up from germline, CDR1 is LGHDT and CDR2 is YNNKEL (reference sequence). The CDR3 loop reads CASSQEGLAGVLTQYF. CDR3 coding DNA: TGTGCCAGCAGCCAAGAGGGACTAGCGGGAGTTTTGACCCAGTACTTC.

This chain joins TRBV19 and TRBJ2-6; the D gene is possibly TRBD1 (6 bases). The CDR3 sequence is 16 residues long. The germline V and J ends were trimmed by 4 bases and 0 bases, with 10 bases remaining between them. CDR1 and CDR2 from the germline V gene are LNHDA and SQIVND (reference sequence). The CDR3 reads CASSRGQASGANVLTF. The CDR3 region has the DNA TGTGCCAGTAGTAGGGGACAAGCCTCTGGGGCCAACGTCCTGACTTTC.

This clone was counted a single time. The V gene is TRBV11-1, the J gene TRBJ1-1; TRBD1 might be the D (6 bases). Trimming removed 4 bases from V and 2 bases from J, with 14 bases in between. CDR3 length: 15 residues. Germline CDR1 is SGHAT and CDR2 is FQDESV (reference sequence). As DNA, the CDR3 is TGTGCCAGCAGCTCCAAACAGGGTGAAAACACTGAAGCTTTCTTT. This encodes CASSSKQGENTEAFF.

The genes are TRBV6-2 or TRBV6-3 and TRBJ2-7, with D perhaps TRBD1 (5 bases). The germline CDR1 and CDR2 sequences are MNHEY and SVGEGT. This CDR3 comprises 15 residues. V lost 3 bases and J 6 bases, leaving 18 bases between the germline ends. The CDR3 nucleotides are TGTGCCAGCAGTTATGGTAGGGGCAGGTCAGGCGAGCAGTACTTC. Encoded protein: CASSYGRGRSGEQYF.

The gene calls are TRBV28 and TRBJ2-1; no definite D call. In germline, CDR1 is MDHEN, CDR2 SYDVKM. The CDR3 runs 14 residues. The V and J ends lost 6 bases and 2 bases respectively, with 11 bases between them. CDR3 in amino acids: CASSRRRTYNEQFF. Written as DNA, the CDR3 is TGTGCCAGCAGCCGCCGACGGACCTACAATGAGCAGTTCTTC.

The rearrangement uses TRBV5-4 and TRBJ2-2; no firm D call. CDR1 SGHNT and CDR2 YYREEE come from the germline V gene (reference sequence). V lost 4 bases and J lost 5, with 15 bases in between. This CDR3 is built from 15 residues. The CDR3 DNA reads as TGTGCCAGCAGCCCCCGGTCCTCGGGTACCGGGGAGCTGTTTTTT. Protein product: CASSPRSSGTGELFF.

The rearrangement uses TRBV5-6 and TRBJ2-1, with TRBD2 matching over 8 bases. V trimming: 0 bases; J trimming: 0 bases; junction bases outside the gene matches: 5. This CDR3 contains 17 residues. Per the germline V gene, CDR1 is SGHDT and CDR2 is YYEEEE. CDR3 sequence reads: CASSLELAESSYNEQFF. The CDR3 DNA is TGTGCCAGCAGCTTGGAACTAGCGGAGAGCTCCTACAATGAGCAGTTCTTC.

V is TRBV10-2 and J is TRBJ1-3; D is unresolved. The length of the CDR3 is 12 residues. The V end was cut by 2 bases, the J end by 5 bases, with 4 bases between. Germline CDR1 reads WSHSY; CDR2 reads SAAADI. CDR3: CASSEDRNTIYF. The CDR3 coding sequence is TGCGCCAGCAGTGAGGACAGAAACACCATATATTTT.

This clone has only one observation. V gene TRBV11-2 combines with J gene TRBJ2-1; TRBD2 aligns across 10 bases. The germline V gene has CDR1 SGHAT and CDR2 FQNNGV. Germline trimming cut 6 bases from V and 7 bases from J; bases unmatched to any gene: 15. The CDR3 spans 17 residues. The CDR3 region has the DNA TGTGCCAGCAGTGCTAGCGGGAGTCCTCTTTGGGTAAATGAGCAGTTCTTC. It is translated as CASSASGSPLWVNEQFF. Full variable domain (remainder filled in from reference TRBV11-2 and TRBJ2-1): EAGVAQSPRYKIIEKRQSVAFWCNPISGHATLYWYQQILGQGPKLLIQFQNNGVVDDSQLPKDRFSAERLKGVDSTLKIQPAKLEDSAVYLCASSASGSPLWVNEQFFGPGTRLTVL.

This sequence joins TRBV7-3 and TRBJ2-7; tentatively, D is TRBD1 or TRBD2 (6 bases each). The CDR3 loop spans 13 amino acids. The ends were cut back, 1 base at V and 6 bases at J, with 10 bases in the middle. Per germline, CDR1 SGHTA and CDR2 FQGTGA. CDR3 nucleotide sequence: TGTGCCAGCAGCTTAATCGGGGGCAGCGAGCAGTACTTC. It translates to CASSLIGGSEQYF.

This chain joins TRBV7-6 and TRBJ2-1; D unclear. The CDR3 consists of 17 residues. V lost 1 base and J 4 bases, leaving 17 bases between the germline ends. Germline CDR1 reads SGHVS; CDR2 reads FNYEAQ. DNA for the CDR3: TGTGCCAGCAGCTTAGTCCCAGTCCACTCAAGTTACAATGAGCAGTTCTTC. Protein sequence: CASSLVPVHSSYNEQFF.

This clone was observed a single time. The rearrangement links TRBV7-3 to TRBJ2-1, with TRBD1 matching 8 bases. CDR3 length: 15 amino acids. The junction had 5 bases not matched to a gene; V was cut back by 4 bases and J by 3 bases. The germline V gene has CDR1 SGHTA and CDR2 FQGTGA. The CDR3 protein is CASSWGQARYNEQFF. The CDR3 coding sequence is TGTGCCAGCAGCTGGGGACAGGCCCGCTACAATGAGCAGTTCTTC.

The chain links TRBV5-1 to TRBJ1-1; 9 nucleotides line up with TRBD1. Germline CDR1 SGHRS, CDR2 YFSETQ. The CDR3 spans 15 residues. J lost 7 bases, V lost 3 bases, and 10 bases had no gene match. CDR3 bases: TGCGCCAGCAGCTCTCAGACAGGGGGTATCCGTGAAGCTTTCTTT. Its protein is CASSSQTGGIREAFF.

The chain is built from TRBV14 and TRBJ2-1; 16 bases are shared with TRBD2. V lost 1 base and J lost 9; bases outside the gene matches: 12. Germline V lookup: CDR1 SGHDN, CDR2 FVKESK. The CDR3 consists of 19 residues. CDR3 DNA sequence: TGTGCCAGCAGCCAAGCGGGGACTAGCGGGAGGGCTAAGATTCGTGAGCAGTTCTTC. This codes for CASSQAGTSGRAKIREQFF.

CDR3 loop: CASSPTGVGMNTEAFF. The CDR3 coding sequence is TGTGCCAGCAGTCCGACAGGGGTGGGAATGAACACTGAAGCTTTCTTT. This chain connects TRBV6-4 to TRBJ1-1; 8 bases map to TRBD1. The CDR3 has 16 amino acids. The germline V gene encodes CDR1 MRHNA and CDR2 SNTAGT. V was clipped by 5 bases and J by 0 bases; unmatched bases: 8.